Shown below are 24 T cell receptor beta chains from a single sample sequenced in a study of T cells in Graves' hyperthyroidism and ophthalmopathy (dated by TCRdb to between 2018 and 2021). Library preparation was by multiplex PCR. The data were produced on an Illumina HiSeq 2000. The TCR beta CDR3 regions were amplified from RNA transcripts. The TCR CDR3 was subjected to a first round of RT-PCR using the HTBI primer set and the Qiagen OneStep RT-PCR kit. TCRdb handled the public reads itself, with Q25 trimming in fastp and clone calling in MiXCR, and kept productive beta chains. Rows are combined by CDR3 protein, so each entry shows the most common genes and DNA. This sample comprises more than 300,000 distinct CDR3 sequences, about a fifth of them detected only once. The ten largest clones take up around 40% of the sample. What was sequenced was blood. The receptors come from a man aged 18 to 30 with Graves' ophthalmopathy.

This clonotype was seen ten or more times. This sequence joins TRBV11-3 and TRBJ2-3; D is possibly TRBD2 (6 bases). V was pared by 5 bases and J by 3 bases, with 12 bases between. The germline V gene encodes CDR1 SGHNT and CDR2 YENEEA. The CDR3 runs to 14 residues. CDR3 loop: CASSPRGTTDTQYF. The CDR3 DNA reads TGTGCCAGCAGCCCTAGAGGGACTACAGATACGCAGTATTTT.

This clonotype was seen a few times. The V gene is TRBV9, the J gene TRBJ1-1, with 7 bases aligning to TRBD1. The junction had 7 bases not matched to a gene; V was cut back by 3 bases and J by 2 bases. The CDR3 contains 15 residues. Germline values: CDR1 SGDLS, CDR2 YYNGEE. The CDR3 nucleotides are TGTGCCAGCAGCGGTGGGGACAGCCTCAACACTGAAGCTTTCTTT. It specifies CASSGGDSLNTEAFF.

The V gene is TRBV29-1, the J gene TRBJ2-5; TRBD1 aligns across 11 bases. The germline V gene encodes CDR1 SQVTM and CDR2 ANQGSEA. J lost 5 bases, V lost 7 bases, and 6 bases had no gene match. The CDR3 consists of 13 residues. CDR3 region: CSAGRDRGETQYF. The DNA for the CDR3 is TGCAGCGCTGGCCGGGACAGGGGGGAGACCCAGTACTTC.

This clonotype was recorded at least ten times. V usage is TRBV3-1 and J usage is TRBJ2-3, with no clear D. The CDR3 has 13 residues. The germline V gene has CDR1 LGHDT and CDR2 YNNKEL (reference sequence). The ends were cut back, 4 bases at V and 2 bases at J, with 7 bases in the middle. The chain's CDR3 is CASSLVNTDTQYF. CDR3 DNA sequence: TGTGCCAGCAGCCTAGTAAACACAGATACGCAGTATTTT.

This clonotype was seen at least ten times. Mismatch with germline at one junction end may stem from a read error. This chain connects TRBV5-1 to TRBJ1-1, with a tentative D call TRBD1 (5 bases). CDR3 length equals 14 residues. Germline V gene data show CDR1 as SGHRS and CDR2 as YFSETQ. CDR3 amino acids: CASSPGTLNTEAFF. The CDR3 DNA reads TGTGCCAGCAGCCCAGGGACCTTGAACACTGAAGCTTTCTTT. The variable domain in full, completed from reference TRBV5-1 and TRBJ1-1, reads KAGVTQTPRYLIKTRGQQVTLSCSPISGHRSVSWYQQTPGQGLQFLFEYFSETQRNKGNFPGRFSGRQFSNSRSEMNVSTLELGDSALYLCASSPGTLNTEAFFGQGTRLTVV.

This clonotype was detected many times. The V and J genes are TRBV19 and TRBJ2-3; TRBD2 aligns across 8 bases. This CDR3 has 16 residues. The trim removed 4 bases at V and 2 bases at J, leaving 8 bases unmatched. Looked up from germline, CDR1 is LNHDA and CDR2 is SQIVND (reference sequence). The CDR3 here is CASSNPGLGVTDTQYF. The CDR3 bases are TGTGCCAGTAGTAATCCGGGACTAGGAGTCACAGATACGCAGTATTTT.

As regards this clonotype: The junction departs from the called germline gene at one end, perhaps through a read error. The chain links TRBV5-1 to TRBJ1-1; D is unresolved. Germline assignment: CDR1 SGHRS and CDR2 YFSETQ. CDR3 length: 14 amino acids. The CDR3 sequence: CASSLSGALTEAFF. The CDR3 DNA is TGTGCCAGCAGCTTGTCAGGCGCTCTAACTGAAGCTTTCTTT.

At least ten counts were recorded for this clonotype. The V gene is TRBV28, the J gene TRBJ2-1, with unresolved D. CDR1 is MDHEN, CDR2 SYDVKM, per germline. V was cut by 3 bases and J by 7 bases, with 10 bases left in between. CDR3 length: 13 residues. The CDR3 DNA follows: TGTGCCAGCAGTTTGGGTCAGACTAATGAGCAGTTCTTC. It specifies CASSLGQTNEQFF.

The chain combines TRBV20-1 with TRBJ1-6; D may be TRBD1 (5 bases). The V gene's germline CDR1 is DFQATT and CDR2 SNEGSKA (reference sequence). Deletions cut 3 bases from V and 7 bases from J, with 10 bases between. This CDR3 has 13 residues. In nucleotides, the CDR3 is TGCAGTGCTAGGCCAGGGTTAAATTCACCCCTCCACTTT. It specifies CSARPGLNSPLHF.

The chain carries TRBV2 and TRBJ1-5; D gene ambiguous. V was trimmed by 3 bases and J by 4 bases, leaving 13 bases between them. The V gene's germline CDR1 is SNHLY and CDR2 FYNNEI. The CDR3 runs 15 residues. The CDR3 coding sequence is TGTGCCAGCAGTGACGAAAAAGGGAGGAATCAGCCCCAGCATTTT. Its protein product is CASSDEKGRNQPQHF. The full variable domain, its missing parts supplied by reference TRBV2 and TRBJ1-5, is EPEVTQTPSHQVTQMGQEVILRCVPISNHLYFYWYRQILGQKVEFLVSFYNNEISEKSEIFDDQFSVERPDGSNFTLKIRSTKLEDSAMYFCASSDEKGRNQPQHFGDGTRLSIL.

This clonotype was detected many times. The V call is TRBV20-1, the J call TRBJ1-1; D is uncertain. With 0 bases removed from V and 6 bases from J, the gap between germline ends came to 8 bases. This CDR3 has 12 residues. Germline assignment: CDR1 DFQATT and CDR2 SNEGSKA (reference sequence). CDR3 DNA: TGCAGTGCTAGAGATGGGCAAGCTGAAGCTTTCTTT. Translation gives CSARDGQAEAFF.

This clonotype showed up many times. The V and J genes are TRBV6-1 and TRBJ1-5; TRBD1 agrees at 9 bases. Germline-derived CDR1 and CDR2 are MNHNS and SASEGT. The junction had 6 bases not matched to a gene; V was cut back by 5 bases and J by 7 bases. The CDR3 sequence is 14 residues long. For the CDR3, the DNA is TGTGCCAGCAGTTTCGGACAGGGGAAACAGCCCCAGCATTTT. As protein: CASSFGQGKQPQHF.

The gene calls are TRBV5-5 and TRBJ2-5, with D possibly TRBD2 on 6 matching bases. This CDR3 is 20 amino acids long. Looked up from germline, CDR1 is SGHKS and CDR2 is YYEKEE (reference sequence). V shed 4 bases and J shed 3 bases, with 31 bases lying between them. DNA of the CDR3: TGTGCCAGCAGCCTTCTTCGGGGGTCGGGGCGGTTAGGTTCCAAAGAGACCCAGTACTTC. It yields the protein CASSLLRGSGRLGSKETQYF.

The chain's CDR3 is CASSPPWGSGGADTQYF. CDR3 in DNA: TGTGCCAGCAGCCCTCCCTGGGGAAGCGGGGGGGCAGATACGCAGTATTTT. The chain joins TRBV9 to TRBJ2-3; TRBD2 aligns across 10 bases. From germline, CDR1 is SGDLS and CDR2 YYNGEE. The V segment lost 4 bases and the J segment 4 bases; nucleotides outside the gene matches: 12. CDR3 size: 17 residues.

This clonotype was recorded a few times. The rearrangement uses TRBV6-1 and TRBJ1-4, with 11 bases fitting TRBD1. Germline-derived CDR1 and CDR2 are MNHNS and SASEGT. The J segment lost 8 bases and the V segment lost 4 bases, leaving 3 bases of the junction unmatched. The CDR3 runs 14 residues. The CDR3 DNA reads as TGTGCCAGCAGTGGCGGGACAGGGGGGGAAAAACTGTTTTTT. It is translated as CASSGGTGGEKLFF.

Only a few counts were recorded for this clonotype. The chain couples TRBV4-1 to TRBJ2-3; D is unclear. Trimming removed 1 base from V and 0 bases from J, with 14 bases in between. CDR1 MGHRA and CDR2 YSYEKL come from the germline V gene. The CDR3 is 17 amino acids. CDR3: CASSQGSWFESTDTQYF. The CDR3 nucleotides are TGCGCCAGCAGCCAAGGGTCGTGGTTTGAGAGCACAGATACGCAGTATTTT.

This clonotype was observed many times. The rearrangement uses TRBV6-1 and TRBJ2-5; a possible D gene is TRBD2 (7 bases). Trimming took 1 base from V and 5 from J, leaving 14 bases between them. The CDR3 sequence is 15 residues long. In germline, CDR1 is MNHNS, CDR2 SASEGT. The CDR3 nucleotides read TGTGCCAGCAGTGAAGGACCCGGGGGGCGGGAGACCCAGTACTTC. Protein sequence: CASSEGPGGRETQYF.

The chain carries TRBV4-1 and TRBJ2-3; D not certain. The CDR3 covers 13 residues. Germline V CDR1 and CDR2: MGHRA, YSYEKL. V lost 4 bases and J lost 11, with 16 bases in between. In DNA, the CDR3 is TGCGCCAGCAGCCCCCTCGGCGGTGTTGGGCAGTATTTT. Encoded protein: CASSPLGGVGQYF.

The table lists this clonotype with many counts. J is TRBJ2-3 and V is TRBV7-9; maybe TRBD2 (6 bases). Germline V CDR1 and CDR2: SEHNR, FQNEAQ (reference sequence). Trimming shortened V by 10 bases and J by 2 bases, and 16 bases separated the two germline ends. This CDR3 is 14 amino acids long. The DNA for the CDR3 is TGTGCCACCGACCCGGGACTCTACACAGATACGCAGTATTTT. Translated, it gives CATDPGLYTDTQYF.

This clonotype was counted ten times or more. The chain uses TRBV15 and TRBJ1-5, with 10 positions matching TRBD1. V was clipped by 0 bases and J by 1 base; unmatched bases: 6. CDR3 length: 18 residues. The germline gives CDR1 LNHNV, CDR2 YYDKDF (reference sequence). CDR3 residues: CATSRDRDRGMSNQPQHF. The CDR3 DNA is TGTGCCACCAGCAGAGACCGGGACAGGGGCATGAGCAATCAGCCCCAGCATTTT.

This clonotype was recorded a few times. This chain links TRBV20-1 with TRBJ1-5; tentative D call: TRBD1 (5 bases). CDR1 DFQATT and CDR2 SNEGSKA come from the germline V gene (reference sequence). CDR3 size: 13 residues. Trimming cost V 6 bases and J 2 bases, with 11 bases left between them. The CDR3 DNA sequence: TGCAGTGCCTGGGGGGGTGGCAATCAGCCCCAGCATTTT. Protein: CSAWGGGNQPQHF.

The CDR3 is CASSWGQGAPPGELFF. The CDR3 DNA follows: TGTGCCAGCAGTTGGGGACAGGGGGCGCCCCCCGGGGAGCTGTTTTTT. V gene TRBV2 combines with J gene TRBJ2-2; 12 bases are a match to TRBD1. Looked up from germline, CDR1 is SNHLY and CDR2 is FYNNEI. V shed 5 bases and J 6 bases; nucleotides not matched to a gene: 7. This CDR3 has 16 amino acids. The full variable domain, its missing parts supplied by reference TRBV2 and TRBJ2-2, is EPEVTQTPSHQVTQMGQEVILRCVPISNHLYFYWYRQILGQKVEFLVSFYNNEISEKSEIFDDQFSVERPDGSNFTLKIRSTKLEDSAMYFCASSWGQGAPPGELFFGEGSRLTVL.

This clonotype was recorded many times. The chain uses TRBV11-2 and TRBJ2-5; D is ambiguous. Germline CDR1 reads SGHAT; CDR2 reads FQNNGV. This CDR3 spans 12 amino acids. V was shortened by 4 bases and J by 7 bases, with 10 bases between the two germline ends. CDR3 sequence: CASSSHTGTQYF. DNA of the CDR3: TGTGCCAGCAGCTCTCACACCGGGACCCAGTACTTC. The complete variable domain, with remaining parts taken from reference TRBV11-2 and TRBJ2-5, reads EAGVAQSPRYKIIEKRQSVAFWCNPISGHATLYWYQQILGQGPKLLIQFQNNGVVDDSQLPKDRFSAERLKGVDSTLKIQPAKLEDSAVYLCASSSHTGTQYFGPGTRLLVL.

This clonotype was seen at least ten times. The chain carries TRBV10-3 and TRBJ1-1; perhaps TRBD1 as D (6 bases). V was clipped by 9 bases and J by 1 base, with 9 bases between them. This CDR3 is built from 12 residues. CDR1 and CDR2 (germline): ENHRY, SYGVKD. The CDR3 protein is CAIRGSNTEAFF. In DNA, the CDR3 is TGTGCCATTAGGGGGTCGAACACTGAAGCTTTCTTT.